Presented here are 22 T cell receptor beta chains from one specimen sequenced in a study of Ad26.COV2.S vaccination and SARS-CoV-2 variants. The method was immunoSEQ multiplex PCR; TCRdb's version includes in-frame clones alone and lacks a portion of them. The sample has 85,000 to 95,000 clones; approximately 86% are singletons. This sample comprised peripheral blood, obtained after recovery from COVID-19. The origin of the receptors is a human donor who had recovered from COVID-19.

The chain recombines TRBV11-3 with TRBJ2-2; D gene unclear. CDR1 SGHNT and CDR2 YENEEA come from the germline V gene. This CDR3 contains 13 residues. With 3 bases removed from V and 5 bases from J, the gap between germline ends came to 7 bases. The CDR3 DNA reads TGTGCCAGCAGCTTGGCGAGGACCGGGGAGCTGTTTTTT. This gives the protein CASSLARTGELFF.

J is TRBJ2-7 and V is TRBV5-4; 11 nucleotides agree with TRBD2. The trim removed 5 bases at V and 6 bases at J, leaving 10 bases unmatched. The CDR3 has 15 residues. Germline assignment: CDR1 SGHNT and CDR2 YYREEE (reference sequence). Here the CDR3 DNA reads TGTGCCAGCAGGCCGGGACTAGCGGCTTCGGGCGAGCAGTACTTC. Translated, it gives CASRPGLAASGEQYF.

The count of this clone is one. This chain links TRBV5-4 with TRBJ2-7; possibly TRBD2 for D (6 bases). The CDR3 covers 14 residues. V gave up 4 bases and J gave up 1 base, with 12 bases separating them. The germline V gene has CDR1 SGHNT and CDR2 YYREEE (reference sequence). CDR3 in amino acids: CASSPESGSYEQYF. The CDR3 nucleotides read TGTGCCAGCAGCCCGGAGAGCGGGTCCTACGAGCAGTACTTC.

J is TRBJ2-7 and V is TRBV15; TRBD2 matches 8 bases. Trimming at V came to 1 base and at J to 7 bases, leaving 6 bases not matched to a gene. Germline loops: CDR1 LNHNV, CDR2 YYDKDF (reference sequence). The CDR3 totals 14 residues. The CDR3 DNA sequence: TGTGCCACCAGCAGAGCGGGGGGGCTGGGGGAGCAGTACTTC. This gives the protein CATSRAGGLGEQYF.

The chain uses TRBV19 and TRBJ1-4, with 9 bases that match TRBD1. CDR1 is LNHDA and CDR2 is SQIVND in the germline V gene (reference sequence). The CDR3 sequence is 15 residues long. V shed 4 bases, J shed 5 bases, and the junction held 5 bases outside the gene matches. In DNA, the CDR3 is TGTGCCAGTAGTACAGGGACAGGGACGAATGAAAAACTGTTTTTT. Its translation: CASSTGTGTNEKLFF.

This chain links TRBV5-8 with TRBJ2-3, with 11 positions matching TRBD2. The length of the CDR3 is 14 residues. Germline values: CDR1 SGHTS, CDR2 YDEGEE. J was trimmed by 5 bases and V by 4 bases; bases with no gene match: 3. The CDR3 protein is CASSPLAGGDTQYF. The CDR3 nucleotides are TGTGCCAGCAGCCCCCTAGCGGGAGGAGATACGCAGTATTTT.

Written as DNA, the CDR3 is TGCGCCAGCAGCGTTACAGGGGATTATGGCTACACCTTC. Residues: CASSVTGDYGYTF. The J gene is TRBJ1-2, the V gene TRBV10-2, with 7 bases matching TRBD1. Trimming took 6 bases from V and 5 from J; bases not matched to a gene: 6. There are 13 residues in the CDR3. From germline, CDR1 is WSHSY and CDR2 SAAADI.

J is TRBJ2-7 and V is TRBV11-2, with TRBD1 matching over 7 bases. Germline lookup yields CDR1 SGHAT and CDR2 FQNNGV. Trimming took 5 bases from V and 3 from J; bases not matched to a gene: 7. This CDR3 region has 14 residues. The CDR3 reads CASSVRQGFYEQYF. DNA for the CDR3: TGTGCCAGCAGCGTCCGACAGGGTTTCTACGAGCAGTACTTC.

This chain joins TRBV29-1 and TRBJ1-1, with 7 nucleotides matching TRBD1. CDR3 length: 12 residues. CDR1 is SQVTM and CDR2 is ANQGSEA in the germline V gene. The V and J ends lost 8 bases and 3 bases, in that order; junction bases with no gene match: 6. CDR3 DNA: TGCAGCTCCTCGGGACAGTACACTGAAGCTTTCTTT. Translating gives CSSSGQYTEAFF.

The chain links TRBV9 to TRBJ1-4, with TRBD1 identical over 7 bases. J gave up 7 bases and V 0 bases, and 3 bases lay outside the gene matches. The CDR3 extends over 14 amino acids. Germline lookup yields CDR1 SGDLS and CDR2 YYNGEE. CDR3 sequence (DNA): TGTGCCAGCAGCGTAGGAGGGGGCACTGAAAAACTGTTTTTT. Protein: CASSVGGGTEKLFF.

The V gene is TRBV4-3, the J gene TRBJ2-2; D not resolved. CDR1 is LGHNA, CDR2 YSLEER, per germline. This CDR3 contains 17 residues. Deletions cut 4 bases from V and 2 bases from J, with 17 bases between. CDR3 sequence: CASSRAVGRLNTGELFF. The CDR3 bases are TGCGCCAGCAGCCGCGCGGTGGGCAGGCTAAACACCGGGGAGCTGTTTTTT.

The chain carries TRBV6-5 and TRBJ2-3; 9 nucleotides align to TRBD2. The CDR3 runs to 15 residues. Germline CDR1 reads MNHEY; CDR2 reads SVGAGI. Trimming removed 2 bases from V and 5 bases from J; junction bases left unmatched: 5. The CDR3 region has the DNA TGTGCCAGCAGTTACGCAGCGGGAGGTGGAGATACGCAGTATTTT. Translation gives CASSYAAGGGDTQYF.

The chain has TRBV5-1 and TRBJ2-7; 7 bases are shared with TRBD1. Germline V gives CDR1 SGHRS, CDR2 YFSETQ. The trim removed 1 base at V and 2 bases at J, leaving 6 bases unmatched. The CDR3 is made up of 15 amino acids. The CDR3 region has the DNA TGCGCCAGCAGCTTGCATGGGCAGGGGGCCTACGAGCAGTACTTC. This sequence encodes CASSLHGQGAYEQYF.

The chain recombines TRBV29-1 with TRBJ1-2, with 9 bases identical to TRBD1. Looked up from germline, CDR1 is SQVTM and CDR2 is ANQGSEA. The V segment lost 7 bases and the J segment 2 bases; nucleotides outside the gene matches: 11. The CDR3 consists of 15 residues. The CDR3 reads CSAGGTGSLNYGYTF. CDR3 bases: TGCAGCGCTGGGGGGACAGGGTCCCTAAACTATGGCTACACCTTC. Full variable domain (rest looked up from reference TRBV29-1 and TRBJ1-2): SAVISQKPSRDICQRGTSLTIQCQVDSQVTMMFWYRQQPGQSLTLIATANQGSEATYESGFVIDKFPISRPNLTFSTLTVSNMSPEDSSIYLCSAGGTGSLNYGYTFGSGTRLTVV.

The chain carries TRBV12-3 or TRBV12-4 and TRBJ2-3, with D unclear. Trimming stripped 4 bases from V and 3 bases from J, with 5 bases between. This CDR3 contains 12 residues. Here the CDR3 DNA reads TGTGCCAGCAGTTCAAGTACAGATACGCAGTATTTT. This encodes CASSSSTDTQYF.

This chain joins TRBV6-2 or TRBV6-3 and TRBJ2-7; 7 nucleotides align to TRBD1. Germline-derived CDR1 and CDR2 are MNHEY and SVGEGT. This CDR3 has 15 residues. Losses at the gene ends were 4 bases for V and 2 bases for J; bases not matched to a gene: 8. CDR3 sequence (DNA): TGTGCCAGCAGTTGGGGACAGTTCTATCCCTACGAGCAGTACTTC. The encoded protein is CASSWGQFYPYEQYF.

V and J are TRBV2 and TRBJ1-2; no clear D gene. Germline V CDR1 and CDR2: SNHLY, FYNNEI. V was trimmed by 7 bases and J by 3 bases, leaving 6 bases between them. CDR3 size: 11 residues. CDR3 amino acids: CASTPDYGYTF. CDR3 nucleotides: TGTGCCAGCACGCCGGACTATGGCTACACCTTC.

This clone was seen repeatedly, ten times or more. The J gene is TRBJ1-6, the V gene TRBV6-1; the match to TRBD1 covers 8 bases. The CDR3 consists of 14 residues. The junction had 3 bases not matched to a gene; V was cut back by 3 bases and J by 8 bases. CDR1 is MNHNS, CDR2 SASEGT, per germline. DNA of the CDR3: TGTGCCAGCAGTGAGGCAGGGGGCTATTCACCCCTCCACTTT. It specifies CASSEAGGYSPLHF.

The chain joins TRBV6-5 to TRBJ2-3; D call uncertain. Looked up from germline, CDR1 is MNHEY and CDR2 is SVGAGI. The V end was cut by 7 bases, the J end by 0 bases, with 8 bases between. The length of the CDR3 is 13 residues. For the CDR3, the DNA is TGTGCCAGCACCCTATCGAGCACAGATACGCAGTATTTT. This sequence encodes CASTLSSTDTQYF.

The rearrangement uses TRBV2 and TRBJ1-6; D is undetermined. CDR3 length equals 13 residues. V was trimmed by 4 bases and J by 10 bases, leaving 11 bases between them. Germline V gene sequence: CDR1 SNHLY, CDR2 FYNNEI. In DNA form, the CDR3 reads TGTGCCAGCAGTGGCGTTGTGGGATCACCCCTCCACTTT. Translation: CASSGVVGSPLHF.

The chain combines TRBV7-3 with TRBJ2-1; 14 bases fit TRBD2. V lost 1 base, J lost 8 bases, and 10 bases stayed unmatched. The CDR3 runs 18 residues. Germline values: CDR1 SGHTA, CDR2 FQGTGA. CDR3 in DNA: TGTGCCAGCAGCTTAAGCCCGGGACTAGCGGGGGCCCCCCATGAGCAGTTCTTC. Amino acids: CASSLSPGLAGAPHEQFF.

This clone was seen just once. The chain couples TRBV5-6 to TRBJ2-1, with a tentative D call TRBD2 (5 bases). V was cut by 6 bases and J by 0 bases, with 13 bases left in between. The CDR3 sequence is 15 residues long. Germline CDR1 is SGHDT and CDR2 is YYEEEE. The CDR3 is CASTLSTSSYNEQFF. The CDR3 DNA follows: TGTGCCAGCACCCTTAGCACTAGCTCCTACAATGAGCAGTTCTTC.